This T cell receptor (beta chain) was recovered during a study of control samples from healthy donors and cancer patients. Using immunoSEQ multiplex PCR, the repertoire was profiled, and TCRdb retains in-frame clones only, with some absent. The data show approximately 170,000 clones, about 91% seen once. From germline, CDR1 is SGDLS and CDR2 YYNGEE. Losses at the gene ends were 0 bases for V and 5 bases for J; bases not matched to a gene: 2. The CDR3 runs 13 residues. The V gene is TRBV9, the J gene TRBJ2-7; 7 bases are a match to TRBD1. Source material: blood. This sequence was found in a woman in her twenties or thirties in good health. CDR3 loop: CASSVGQGHEQYF. DNA of the CDR3: TGTGCCAGCAGCGTAGGACAGGGTCACGAGCAGTACTTC.